This TCR beta chain was sequenced for a study of STAT5B mutations in CD4+ large granular lymphocyte leukemia (dated by TCRdb to between 2021 and 2024). With respect to the entire study: Where cryopreserved patient cells were available, CD8+ cells were depleted first, followed by selection with anti-CD4 microbeads. Flow cytometry performed on FACSCanto II or FACSVerse showed that the purified fractions had more than 95% purity among lymphocytes. The TCRbeta repertoires of CD4+ T-cell large granular lymphocyte leukemia patients were compared with the TCRbeta repertoires of healthy blood donors. On the study overall, not on this receptor specifically: Main leukemic clonotypes were private to each patient, although about 25% appeared at low frequency in other patients' non-leukemic repertoires. TRBV06-family usage was enriched among the top patient clones (8/27) compared with healthy controls (2/35). The sources of patient cells varied, and only 6 or 7 CD4-sorted patient samples were included in the clonality comparison with healthy controls. CD4-sorted patient repertoires appeared more clonal than healthy CD4+ repertoires, and this difference persisted after removing the putative leukemic clones. Data were not HLA-matched; higher clonality in CD4+ versus CD8+ T-LGLL could reflect the relatively small sample size.

The germline V end is reduced by 0 bases and the J end by 7 bases; junction bases left unmatched: 7. From its cysteine to its phenylalanine, the CDR3 spans 16 amino acids. The entry retains the CDR3 DNA only, 48 bases that are in frame from base 1. Via the germline V gene, CDR1 is SGHNT and CDR2 YENEEA. CD4+ T-LGLL patients were recruited from hematology units in Padova (Italy), Helsinki (Finland) and Shinshu (Japan). Patient samples were bead-purified CD4+, CD4+CD8+, CD57+ or CD56+ fractions, or unselected PBMC, depending on sample availability. The TCRbeta data from patients were combined with somatic STAT5B mutation profiles that came from deep amplicon sequencing of the same DNA. All TCR-sequenced material derived from peripheral blood: patient blood samples and healthy donor buffy coats. Ficoll-Hypaque gradient centrifugation was used to isolate peripheral blood mononuclear cells. The Gentra Puregene Cell and Tissue kit was used for genomic DNA extraction, and quantification was performed on a Qubit 2.0 fluorometer.

Details on this clone: No cognate antigen has been identified for it. No per-base quality is available; no much larger clone lies one base away.

TCRbeta rearrangements were sequenced from genomic DNA using the immunoSEQ assay at survey resolution. For the original study's pipeline: Clonotypes making up more than 5% of the repertoire were considered putative leukemic clones, giving 50 to 60 such clones in 25 to 35 patients. In the TCR sequencing data, the lowest productive clonotype frequency that could be detected was 2.59 x 10-5. Analyses included only productive TCRbeta rearrangements, meaning complete and in-frame sequences. Sample clonality was computed as Simpson clonality in the immunoSEQ Analyzer version 3.0. Clones were categorized by frequency as very rare, small, medium, large (1-20%) or hyperexpanded (>20%). OLGA 1.2.3 estimated generation probabilities, VDJtools produced V-gene circos plots, VDJdb was queried for specificities, and GLIPH identified CDR3 motifs. The table comes from immuneACCESS by way of TCRdb, which keeps in-frame sequences with V and J called. Part of the clones is missing from these tables; in studies checked, under half for an unresolved V gene and the rest for unknown reasons. For V, J and clone size, that table is used; D and trimming come from the DNA. This sample comprises 8,000 to 10,000 clones, roughly nine tenths of them detected only once. Clones ranked in the top ten supply roughly 45% of the sample.

This receptor was taken from a woman in her seventies with CD4+ T-cell large granular lymphocyte leukemia. Sequenced: PBMCs. The sequence links TRBV11-3 to TRBJ2-3; 10 junctional bases match TRBD2. The sequenced DNA: TGTGCCAGCAGCTTAGAGGCTAGCGGGGGCTCCTATACGCAGTATTTT. Its protein is CASSLEASGGSYTQYF.